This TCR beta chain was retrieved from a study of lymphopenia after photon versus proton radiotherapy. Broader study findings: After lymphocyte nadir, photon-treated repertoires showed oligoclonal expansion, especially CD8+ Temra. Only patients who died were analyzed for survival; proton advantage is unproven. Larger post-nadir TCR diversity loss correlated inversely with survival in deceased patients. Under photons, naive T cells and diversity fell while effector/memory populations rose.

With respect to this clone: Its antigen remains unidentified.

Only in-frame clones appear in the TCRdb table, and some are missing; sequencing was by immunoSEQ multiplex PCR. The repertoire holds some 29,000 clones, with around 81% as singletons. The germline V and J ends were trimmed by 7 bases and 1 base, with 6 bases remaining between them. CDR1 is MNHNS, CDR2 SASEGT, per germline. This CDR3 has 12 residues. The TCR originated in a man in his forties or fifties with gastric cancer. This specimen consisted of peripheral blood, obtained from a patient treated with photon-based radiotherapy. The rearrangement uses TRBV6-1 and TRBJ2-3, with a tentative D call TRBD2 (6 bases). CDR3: CASTGGTDTQYF. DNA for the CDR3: TGTGCCAGCACGGGGGGCACAGATACGCAGTATTTT.